A selection of T cell receptor beta chains follows, all from one sample in a study of blood T cells in healthy people across ages. MiXCR, applied by TCRdb to the 5' RACE reads, yields one record per CDR3 protein. The data hold approximately 940,000 distinct CDR3 sequences, with about 48% observed a single time. The sequencing input was blood. The receptors stem from a man aged 25 to 40 in good health. CDR3s include the opening cysteine and the closing phenylalanine or tryptophan. Each record gives: clone size, J gene, D gene, CDR3 length, V gene, CDR3 protein, CDR3 DNA. The D gene is left open where the match is weak. Clone size is not always given. Where it is, it says once, few, many or a class for expanded clones.

.,TRBJ2-2,TRBD1,13,TRBV30,CAWSVQGTGELFF,TGTGCCTGGAGTGTACAGGGGACCGGGGAGCTGTTTTTT
.,TRBJ2-7,.,15,TRBV20-1,CSARADRRPTYEQYF,TGCAGTGCTAGAGCAGACAGGAGACCTACCTACGAGCAGTACTTC
.,TRBJ1-4,.,16,TRBV14,CASSQDRGVTNEKLFF,TGTGCCAGCAGCCAAGATCGGGGCGTAACTAATGAAAAACTGTTTTTT
few,TRBJ2-7,.,17,TRBV7-2,CASSLYLGAGTLFEQYF,TGTGCCAGCAGCTTATACCTCGGTGCAGGGACCTTATTCGAGCAGTACTTC
few,TRBJ2-3,.,15,TRBV11-3,CASSRGIGGTDTQYF,TGTGCCAGCAGCCGAGGTATAGGGGGCACAGATACGCAGTATTTT
few,TRBJ2-6,TRBD1,19,TRBV3-1,CASSQDFLQGSTGANVLTF,TGTGCCAGCAGCCAAGATTTTCTACAGGGGTCTACTGGGGCCAACGTCCTGACTTTC
.,TRBJ2-6,.,17,TRBV3-1,CASSSRDAGSGANVLTF,TGTGCCAGCAGTTCCCGGGACGCCGGCTCTGGGGCCAACGTCCTGACTTTC
.,TRBJ2-7,.,15,TRBV28,CASRTGTNAGYKQYF,TGTGCCAGCAGGACTGGGACAAATGCCGGTTACAAGCAGTACTTC
few,TRBJ2-1,.,13,TRBV27,CASSTTAYNEQFF,TGTGCCAGCAGTACGACAGCTTACAATGAGCAGTTCTTC
few,TRBJ1-5,.,15,TRBV28,CASSPHAGFDQPQHF,TGTGCCAGCAGCCCCCATGCAGGGTTCGATCAGCCCCAGCATTTT
.,TRBJ2-1,TRBD1,15,TRBV7-7,CASSKGQGAGSEQFF,TGTGCTAGCAGCAAGGGACAGGGGGCAGGAAGTGAGCAGTTCTTC
.,TRBJ2-7,TRBD1,15,TRBV13,CASSLDRVGAYEQYF,TGTGCCAGCAGCTTGGACAGGGTAGGGGCCTACGAGCAGTACTTC
few,TRBJ2-1,TRBD1,14,TRBV4-2,CASSQPGQGDEQFF,TGTGCCAGCAGCCAACCGGGACAGGGGGATGAGCAGTTCTTC
.,TRBJ2-4,.,15,TRBV29-1,CSVQPYQGEENIQYF,TGCAGCGTTCAGCCCTATCAGGGGGAGGAGAACATTCAGTACTTC
.,TRBJ1-3,.,15,TRBV12-3/TRBV12-4,CASSTLLDSGNTIYF,TGTGCCAGCAGTACCCTGCTAGATTCTGGAAACACCATATATTTT
.,TRBJ1-5,.,16,TRBV4-2,CASSQDFINSNQPQHF,TGTGCCAGCAGCCAAGATTTCATCAATAGCAATCAGCCCCAGCATTTT
few,TRBJ1-2,TRBD1,12,TRBV29-1,CSVGTGTYGYTF,TGCAGCGTTGGGACAGGCACTTATGGCTACACCTTC
.,TRBJ2-7,.,16,TRBV12-3/TRBV12-4,CASSLILRFSSYEQYF,TGTGCCAGCAGTTTAATTTTGCGTTTTAGCTCCTACGAGCAGTACTTC
few,TRBJ1-2,.,13,TRBV29-1,CSVMLQGTYGYTF,TGCAGCGTAATGTTGCAGGGGACTTATGGCTACACCTTC
once,TRBJ1-2,.,16,TRBV6-5,CASSYSIVAEVYGYTF,TGTGCCAGCAGTTACTCGATCGTCGCGGAGGTCTATGGCTACACCTTC
once,TRBJ2-5,TRBD1,16,TRBV6-1,CASRTPSGTGGETQYF,TGTGCCAGCAGGACACCTTCCGGGACAGGGGGGGAGACCCAGTACTTC
few,TRBJ2-5,TRBD2,14,TRBV20-1,CSAGTSGGDETQYF,TGCAGTGCGGGGACTAGCGGGGGTGATGAGACCCAGTACTTC
few,TRBJ1-2,.,14,TRBV7-2,CASSLAPGQEGYTF,TGTGCCAGCAGCTTAGCGCCGGGGCAGGAGGGCTACACCTTC
few,TRBJ2-3,TRBD2,15,TRBV7-2,CASSLVAGDTDTQYF,TGTGCCAGCAGCTTAGTAGCGGGGGACACAGATACGCAGTATTTT
.,TRBJ2-1,.,14,TRBV5-1,CASSLLQGNNEQFF,TGTGCCAGCAGCTTGTTGCAGGGGAACAATGAGCAGTTCTTC
few,TRBJ2-1,.,15,TRBV3-1,CASNGGSLGYNEQFF,TGTGCCAGCAACGGGGGATCCCTGGGGTACAATGAGCAGTTCTTC
.,TRBJ1-1,TRBD1,16,TRBV10-3,CAISERGQGLNTEAFF,TGTGCCATCAGTGAACGAGGACAGGGATTAAACACTGAAGCTTTCTTT
few,TRBJ2-1,TRBD2,18,TRBV7-8,CASSPRASGGSSYNEQFF,TGTGCCAGCAGCCCTAGGGCTAGCGGAGGAAGCTCCTACAATGAGCAGTTCTTC
.,TRBJ2-5,TRBD1,14,TRBV12-3/TRBV12-4,CASKTGFLGETQYF,TGTGCCAGCAAGACAGGGTTCTTAGGGGAGACCCAGTACTTC
.,TRBJ2-5,TRBD2,16,TRBV13,CASSLEAGDLKETQYF,TGTGCCAGCAGCTTAGAAGCGGGGGACCTAAAAGAGACCCAGTACTTC
.,TRBJ2-7,.,17,TRBV4-1,CASSQEAAGPSSYEQYF,TGCGCCAGCAGCCAAGAAGCGGCAGGGCCGAGCTCCTACGAGCAGTACTTC
.,TRBJ2-2,.,13,TRBV7-8,CASSLVDNGELFF,TGTGCCAGCAGCTTAGTCGACAACGGGGAGCTGTTTTTT
.,TRBJ2-1,.,13,TRBV24-1,CATSESWTAIQFF,TGTGCCACCAGTGAGTCCTGGACAGCCATCCAGTTCTTC
.,TRBJ2-7,TRBD1,15,TRBV20-1,CSARDGTVGAYEQYF,TGCAGTGCTAGAGATGGGACAGTCGGCGCCTACGAGCAGTACTTC
few,TRBJ2-6,.,16,TRBV3-1,CASSQDKGVRANVLTF,TGTGCCAGCAGCCAAGATAAGGGGGTGAGGGCCAACGTCCTGACTTTC
.,TRBJ2-7,.,14,TRBV29-1,CSVEPLDGDYEQYF,TGCAGCGTTGAGCCGCTTGACGGGGATTACGAGCAGTACTTC
.,TRBJ2-5,.,12,TRBV29-1,CSVSGNWETQYF,TGCAGCGTTTCCGGGAACTGGGAGACCCAGTACTTC
.,TRBJ2-4,.,16,TRBV7-2,CASSLVAGSAKNIQYF,TGTGCCAGCAGCTTAGTGGCAGGCTCAGCCAAAAACATTCAGTACTTC
.,TRBJ2-3,TRBD2,13,TRBV20-1,CSADLAGVDTQYF,TGCAGTGCTGACTTAGCGGGGGTGGATACGCAGTATTTT
.,TRBJ2-1,.,12,TRBV2,CASSEAPGRQFF,TGTGCCAGCAGTGAAGCTCCGGGGAGGCAGTTCTTC
.,TRBJ2-5,.,13,TRBV20-1,CSAQRALRETQYF,TGCAGTGCCCAGAGGGCCCTCCGGGAGACCCAGTACTTC
few,TRBJ2-3,TRBD1,17,TRBV4-1,CASSQPHGRGLADTQYF,TGCGCCAGCAGCCAACCCCACGGAAGGGGGCTAGCAGATACGCAGTATTTT